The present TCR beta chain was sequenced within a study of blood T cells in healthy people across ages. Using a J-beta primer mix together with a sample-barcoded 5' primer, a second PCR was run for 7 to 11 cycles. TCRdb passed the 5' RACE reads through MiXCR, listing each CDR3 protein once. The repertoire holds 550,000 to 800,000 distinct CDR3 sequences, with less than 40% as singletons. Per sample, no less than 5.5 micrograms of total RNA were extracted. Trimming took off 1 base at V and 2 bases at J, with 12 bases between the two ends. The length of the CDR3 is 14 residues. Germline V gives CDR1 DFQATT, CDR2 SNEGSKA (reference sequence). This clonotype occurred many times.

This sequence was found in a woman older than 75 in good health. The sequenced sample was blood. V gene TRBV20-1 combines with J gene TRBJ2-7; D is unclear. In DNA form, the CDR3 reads TGCAGTGCTAGAGGAGACCCGAGCCCCTACGAGCAGTACTTC. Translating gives CSARGDPSPYEQYF.